A selection of T cell receptor beta chains follows, all from one sample in a study of CD8 T cells in Susac syndrome. TCRdb reprocessed the immunoSEQ multiplex PCR reads with MiXCR, giving one entry per CDR3 protein. The sample lists about 180,000 distinct CDR3 sequences, approximately 94% occurring once. Material: CD4+ T cells from PBMCs. These receptors all come from a human donor with Susac syndrome. Each CDR3 is given with its conserved first and last residue. A D gene is named only where the DNA matches it firmly. Clone size, where shown, is once, few, many, or a class for clones that have expanded.

V gene	D gene	clone size	J gene	CDR3 DNA	CDR3 protein
TRBV12-3/TRBV12-4	TRBD1	once	TRBJ1-2	TGTGCCAGCAGTGGACAGGGGTTACACTATGGCTACACCTTC	CASSGQGLHYGYTF
TRBV5-4	.	.	TRBJ2-1	TGTGCCAGCAGCTTGAGCGGTGTGGGGGATAATGAGCAGTTCTTC	CASSLSGVGDNEQFF
TRBV19	.	.	TRBJ1-5	TGTGCCAGTAGTATAGATGGGGGGAATCAGCCCCAGCATTTT	CASSIDGGNQPQHF
TRBV24-1	TRBD1	.	TRBJ2-3	TGTGCCACCTCCCCCGACAGGGTTTGCACAGATACGCAGTATTTT	CATSPDRVCTDTQYF
TRBV7-8	TRBD2	.	TRBJ2-5	TGTGCCAGCAGAACTAGCGGGGCCATCCAAGAGACCCAGTACTTC	CASRTSGAIQETQYF
TRBV9	.	.	TRBJ1-2	TGTGCCAGCAGCGCCACAGGGCGGGGGAACTATGGCTACACCTTC	CASSATGRGNYGYTF
TRBV6-6	.	.	TRBJ2-1	TGTGCCAGCACTAGGGGGGGGTCCTACAATGAGCAGTTCTTC	CASTRGGSYNEQFF
TRBV20-1	.	.	TRBJ1-2	TGCAGTTCTGGCGGCCGCATCTATGGCTACACCTTC	CSSGGRIYGYTF
TRBV11-3	TRBD2	.	TRBJ2-2	TGTGCCAGCAGTCAAGGGCAGCGGGGACCACTGGGAAACGGGGAGCTGTTTTTT	CASSQGQRGPLGNGELFF
TRBV11-2	TRBD1	.	TRBJ1-6	TGTGCCAGCAGCTCCCCGGGACAGATTAATTCACCCCTCCACTTT	CASSSPGQINSPLHF
TRBV30	.	.	TRBJ1-2	TGTGCCTGGAGTGTACATCGGCAGGGGTCGACCACCTTC	CAWSVHRQGSTTF
TRBV20-1	TRBD2	.	TRBJ2-2	TGCAGTGCTGCCGCAGGGAGGGGTACCGGGGAGCTGTTTTTT	CSAAAGRGTGELFF
TRBV7-7	.	.	TRBJ2-7	TGTGCTAGCAGCTTAGAATACTCCTACGAGCAGTACTTC	CASSLEYSYEQYF
TRBV20-1	.	.	TRBJ1-2	TGCAGTGCAGCGCAGGGAAGAGGATTTGGCTACACCTTC	CSAAQGRGFGYTF
TRBV30	.	.	TRBJ1-6	TGTGCCTGGAGTGTAGGGGCGCCTAATTCACCCCTCCACTTT	CAWSVGAPNSPLHF
TRBV7-9	TRBD1	.	TRBJ1-2	TGTGCCAGCAGCGCGACCGGGACAGGTGGTTCTGGCTACACCTTC	CASSATGTGGSGYTF
TRBV9	.	.	TRBJ2-5	TGTGCCAGCAGCGTAGCAGTCTCTCGCCAGGAGACCCAGTACTTC	CASSVAVSRQETQYF
TRBV29-1	.	.	TRBJ1-2	TGCAGCGTTGAAAGTACAGTGCCCCATGGCTACACCTTC	CSVESTVPHGYTF
TRBV7-2	.	once	TRBJ2-5	TGTGCCAGCAGCCCGGGGACCCAGGGGACCCAGTACTTC	CASSPGTQGTQYF
TRBV6-1	.	once	TRBJ2-5	TGTGCCAGCAACCAGGGAAATTACCAAGAGACCCAGTACTTC	CASNQGNYQETQYF
TRBV10-3	.	once	TRBJ2-7	TGTGCCATCAGCAACTCCTACGAGCAGTACTTC	CAISNSYEQYF
TRBV6-5	.	.	TRBJ2-7	TGTGCCAGCAGTTACCGGGGCGACGAGCAGTACTTC	CASSYRGDEQYF
TRBV9	.	.	TRBJ2-1	TGTGCCAGCAGCGTTCTATCCCGGGAAACCGAGCAGTTCTTC	CASSVLSRETEQFF
TRBV7-9	.	.	TRBJ2-5	TGTGCCAGCAGCTTAGAACGCTTCCAAGAGACCCAGTACTTC	CASSLERFQETQYF
TRBV7-8	TRBD1	.	TRBJ1-3	TGTGCCAGCAGCTTACAGCACAGGGGTGGAAACACCATATATTTT	CASSLQHRGGNTIYF
TRBV9	TRBD2	.	TRBJ2-7	TGTGCCAGCAGCGAGCGCGGGGGAAACTACGAGCAGTACTTC	CASSERGGNYEQYF
TRBV7-2	.	.	TRBJ1-1	TGTGCCAGCAGCTTCCTGGGGCGGGGTGGGACTGAAGCTTTCTTT	CASSFLGRGGTEAFF
TRBV6-1	.	.	TRBJ1-2	TGTGCCAGCAGTTCTGAGGGTTTCGGCTACACCTTC	CASSSEGFGYTF
TRBV24-1	TRBD2	.	TRBJ2-3	TGTGCCACCAGTGAACCTAGCGGTACAGATACGCAGTATTTT	CATSEPSGTDTQYF
TRBV6-5	.	once	TRBJ2-5	TGTGCCAGCAGGAGGGTAGGGAAGCAAGAGACCCAGTACTTC	CASRRVGKQETQYF
TRBV29-1	.	.	TRBJ1-1	TGCAGCGGTGGGGTTTCGGAAGCTTTCTTT	CSGGVSEAFF
TRBV7-2	.	.	TRBJ1-2	TGTGCCAGCAGCCATGGAGCTAACTATGGCTACACCTTC	CASSHGANYGYTF
TRBV20-1	.	.	TRBJ2-5	TGCAGTGCTACCGGGGGGCGGGAGACCCAGTACTTC	CSATGGRETQYF
TRBV10-3	.	.	TRBJ1-5	TGTGCCATCAGTGAAATGGGAGGCAATCAGCCCCAGCATTTT	CAISEMGGNQPQHF
TRBV18	.	.	TRBJ1-2	TGTGCCAGCTCACCAGCACAGGGTGACGGCTACACCTTC	CASSPAQGDGYTF
TRBV4-3	.	.	TRBJ2-2	TGCGCCAGCAGCCAAGAAGCCGGGTTTAGGGCCGGGGAGCTGTTTTTT	CASSQEAGFRAGELFF
TRBV7-2	.	.	TRBJ2-2	TGTGCCAGCAGCTACGGGGGGAACACCGGGGAGCTGTTTTTT	CASSYGGNTGELFF
TRBV11-2	.	few	TRBJ1-2	TGTGCCAGCACCAACCGGGATCCTCTTGAGGGCTACACCTTC	CASTNRDPLEGYTF
TRBV25-1	.	.	TRBJ1-5	TGTGCCAGCAGTGCCGAATCAGGGGAAAATCAGCCCCAGCATTTT	CASSAESGENQPQHF
TRBV5-1	.	.	TRBJ2-6	TGCGCCAGCAGCATGGACCTCTCTGGGGCCAACGTCCTGACTTTC	CASSMDLSGANVLTF